This is a list of T cell receptor beta chains from one sample in a study of Graves' ophthalmopathy and Graves' hyperthyroidism. From the multiplex PCR reads, TCRdb called clonotypes with MiXCR, one entry per CDR3 protein. The data hold about 390,000 distinct CDR3 sequences, with 15% to 17% observed a single time. Sequenced: peripheral blood. Receptor source: a woman between 18 and 30 years old with stable Graves' hyperthyroidism. The CDR3 runs from the conserved cysteine through the conserved F or W. Each record gives: CDR3 length, J gene, clone size, D gene, V gene, CDR3 protein. A D gene is named only where the DNA matches it firmly. Clone size appears in some rows only: once, few, many, or a class for an expanded clone.

18 TRBJ1-1 many TRBD1 TRBV11-2 CASSLETRWDRDWGEAFF
14 TRBJ2-4 few NA TRBV12-3/TRBV12-4 CAGRLQKEEAIQYF
16 TRBJ1-1 few TRBD1 TRBV7-6 CASSFLTGEIGTEAFF
12 TRBJ1-1 many NA TRBV11-2 CASSLFGTEASF
13 TRBJ1-1 many TRBD1 TRBV20-1 CSARTGFATEAFF
14 TRBJ2-5 many NA TRBV24-1 CATSGASAQETQYF
16 TRBJ1-1 few TRBD1 TRBV20-1 CSARGQGVRTNTEAFF
15 TRBJ1-1 NA NA TRBV12-3/TRBV12-4 CASSDYPGINTEAFF
14 TRBJ2-7 many NA TRBV6-5 CASSYLLMNYEQYF
14 TRBJ1-6 many TRBD1 TRBV11-2 CASTPTGRNSPLHF
16 TRBJ2-2 many NA TRBV24-1 CATSDGRTPNTGELFF
13 TRBJ2-7 many NA TRBV5-6 CASSSPEGREQYF
16 TRBJ2-7 few NA TRBV4-1 CASSQDRGGVSYEQYF
13 TRBJ1-1 many NA TRBV6-1 CASRHRLNTEAFF